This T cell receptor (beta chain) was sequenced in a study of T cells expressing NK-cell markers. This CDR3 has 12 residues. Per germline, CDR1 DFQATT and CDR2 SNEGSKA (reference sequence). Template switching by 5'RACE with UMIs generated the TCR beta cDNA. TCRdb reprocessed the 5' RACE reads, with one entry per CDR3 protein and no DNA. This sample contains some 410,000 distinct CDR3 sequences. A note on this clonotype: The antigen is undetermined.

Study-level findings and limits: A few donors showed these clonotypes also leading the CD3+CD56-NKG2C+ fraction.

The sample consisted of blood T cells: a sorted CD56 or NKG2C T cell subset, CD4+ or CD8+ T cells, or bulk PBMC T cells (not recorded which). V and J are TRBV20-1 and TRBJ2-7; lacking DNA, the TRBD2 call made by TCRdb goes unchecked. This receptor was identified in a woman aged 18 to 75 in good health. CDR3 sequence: CSASPLRGEQYF.